These 32 T cell receptor beta chains were all obtained from the same sample, sequenced in a study of control samples from healthy donors and cancer patients. Profiled with immunoSEQ multiplex PCR; TCRdb holds only in-frame clones, not every one. This listing includes approximately 190,000 clones. Sequencing used blood. The receptors originated from a woman in her twenties or thirties in good health.

The chain recombines TRBV28 with TRBJ1-1; D is undetermined. The ends were cut back, 3 bases at V and 11 bases at J, with 16 bases in the middle. The CDR3 covers 13 residues. Germline CDR1 is MDHEN and CDR2 is SYDVKM. The CDR3 reads CASSFTSPRGAFF. CDR3 DNA: TGTGCCAGCAGTTTTACATCTCCCCGTGGGGCTTTCTTT.

This rearrangement joins TRBV9 to TRBJ2-7; possibly TRBD2 for D (6 bases). Per the germline V gene, CDR1 is SGDLS and CDR2 is YYNGEE. Trimming removed 2 bases from V and 5 bases from J, with 17 bases in between. This CDR3 region has 15 residues. The CDR3 nucleotides are TGTGCCAGCAGCGTCGGGGGAGCGGACCTCAACGAGCAGTACTTC. Its protein product is CASSVGGADLNEQYF.

This chain joins TRBV4-1 and TRBJ1-5; 9 bases align to TRBD1. With V trimmed by 5 bases and J by 2 bases, 4 bases remained unmatched. The CDR3 spans 15 residues. Germline V gene lookup returns CDR1 MGHRA and CDR2 YSYEKL. CDR3 amino acids: CASSSRDRGNQPQHF. CDR3 coding DNA: TGCGCCAGCAGCTCCCGGGACAGGGGCAATCAGCCCCAGCATTTT.

The V and J genes are TRBV28 and TRBJ1-2; tentatively, D is TRBD1 (5 bases). Trimming cost V 9 bases and J 2 bases, with 13 bases left between them. CDR3 length equals 13 residues. Germline V gene data show CDR1 as MDHEN and CDR2 as SYDVKM. CDR3 residues: CASRDGTNYGYTF. In DNA, the CDR3 is TGTGCCAGTCGGGACGGAACAAACTATGGCTACACCTTC.

V and J are TRBV7-9 and TRBJ2-3, with D tentatively TRBD1 (6 bases). V dropped 5 bases and J dropped 1 base, with 19 bases sitting between them. The germline gives CDR1 SEHNR, CDR2 FQNEAQ (reference sequence). The CDR3 sequence is 17 residues long. The CDR3 bases are TGTGCCAGCAGCCTCACTAGGACAGCCCTTGGCACAGATACGCAGTATTTT. This translates into CASSLTRTALGTDTQYF.

The chain couples TRBV5-6 to TRBJ1-2; 9 nucleotides agree with TRBD1. The CDR3 is 17 residues long. With 3 bases clipped from V and 4 bases from J, the junction kept 13 bases outside the gene matches. CDR1 SGHDT and CDR2 YYEEEE come from the germline V gene. CDR3 region: CASSWEPGQGSAYGYTF. CDR3 coding DNA: TGTGCCAGCAGCTGGGAACCGGGACAGGGATCTGCCTATGGCTACACCTTC. The full variable domain, with the rest looked up from reference TRBV5-6 and TRBJ1-2, is DAGVTQSPTHLIKTRGQQVTLRCSPKSGHDTVSWYQQALGQGPQFIFQYYEEEERQRGNFPDRFSGHQFPNYSSELNVNALLLGDSALYLCASSWEPGQGSAYGYTFGSGTRLTVV.

The V call is TRBV3-1 (or the pseudogene TRBV3-2), the J call TRBJ2-7; possibly TRBD1 for D (6 bases). The V and J ends lost 2 bases and 5 bases respectively, with 13 bases between them. This CDR3 contains 14 residues. Germline V CDR1 and CDR2: LGHDT, YNNKEL (reference sequence). The CDR3 DNA reads as TGTGCCAGCAGCCAACGTACAGGGATAAACGAGCAGTACTTC. Translation gives CASSQRTGINEQYF.

The V and J genes are TRBV3-1 (or the pseudogene TRBV3-2) and TRBJ2-4; D is ambiguous. The CDR3 consists of 15 residues. Trimming took 1 base from V and 0 from J, leaving 7 bases between them. CDR1 and CDR2 (germline): LGHDT, YNNKEL (reference sequence). The CDR3 protein is CASSQGRLAKNIQYF. The CDR3, as DNA: TGTGCCAGCAGCCAAGGCAGACTAGCCAAAAACATTCAGTACTTC.

This rearrangement joins TRBV29-1 to TRBJ2-1; tentatively, D is TRBD1 (6 bases). The germline V and J ends were trimmed by 5 bases and 2 bases, with 13 bases remaining between them. The germline V gene encodes CDR1 SQVTM and CDR2 ANQGSEA. The CDR3 sequence is 14 residues long. The CDR3 sequence is CSVNKQGTYNEQFF. The CDR3 nucleotides are TGCAGCGTTAACAAACAGGGAACCTACAATGAGCAGTTCTTC.

This chain uses TRBV27 with TRBJ1-4; D unclear. This CDR3 is 14 amino acids long. Germline loops: CDR1 MNHEY, CDR2 SMNVEV (reference sequence). Trimming took off 6 bases at V and 11 bases at J, with 19 bases between the two ends. The CDR3, as DNA: TGTGCCAGCAGCGCCGGTCAGCCCTACCCTAAACTGTTTTTT. This codes for CASSAGQPYPKLFF.

V is TRBV20-1 and J is TRBJ1-6; tentatively, D is TRBD1 (5 bases). Germline V gene sequence: CDR1 DFQATT, CDR2 SNEGSKA (reference sequence). V lost 3 bases and J 8 bases, leaving 17 bases between the germline ends. There are 15 residues in the CDR3. In DNA, the CDR3 is TGCAGTGCTAGTTCGGGGAGGGGCTTTTATTCACCCCTCCACTTT. Its translation: CSASSGRGFYSPLHF.

On this clone itself: Other DNA sequences from this sample encode an identical CDR3 as well. The chain couples TRBV18 to TRBJ1-1; D is ambiguous. From germline, CDR1 is KGHSH and CDR2 LQKENI. The V end was cut by 3 bases, the J end by 1 base, with 9 bases between. The CDR3 is 14 amino acids. DNA of the CDR3: TGTGCCAGCTCACCCAGTTCCCGGAACACTGAAGCTTTCTTT. The encoded protein is CASSPSSRNTEAFF.

The V and J genes are TRBV27 and TRBJ1-1; D gene uncertain. There are 13 residues in the CDR3. The V gene's germline CDR1 is MNHEY and CDR2 SMNVEV (reference sequence). V was clipped by 2 bases and J by 4 bases, with 8 bases between them. The CDR3 DNA sequence: TGTGCCAGCAGTTTAGGGTGGTCCACTGAAGCTTTCTTT. Protein product: CASSLGWSTEAFF.

This chain links TRBV4-1 with TRBJ1-5; TRBD1 matches 9 bases. J was trimmed by 5 bases and V by 1 base; bases with no gene match: 12. This CDR3 spans 18 amino acids. Germline loops: CDR1 MGHRA, CDR2 YSYEKL. CDR3 coding DNA: TGCGCCAGCAGCCAAGGGCTTGGGACAGGGAGGGGGGATCAGCCCCAGCATTTT. Its translation is CASSQGLGTGRGDQPQHF.

The CDR3 protein is CASSSSGGQADEQFF. The CDR3 DNA sequence: TGTGCCAGCAGTTCCTCGGGGGGGCAAGCCGATGAGCAGTTCTTC. The chain joins TRBV27 to TRBJ2-1, with 8 bases that match TRBD2. This CDR3 is built from 15 residues. V lost 4 bases to trimming and J lost 8 bases; unmatched junction nucleotides: 10. Germline values: CDR1 MNHEY, CDR2 SMNVEV (reference sequence).

J is TRBJ1-1 and V is TRBV28; unclear D gene. The germline CDR1 and CDR2 sequences are MDHEN and SYDVKM. The CDR3 consists of 12 residues. V was clipped by 6 bases and J by 5 bases, with 10 bases between them. The CDR3 protein is CASSPAPTEAFF. In nucleotides, the CDR3 is TGTGCCAGCAGCCCCGCCCCGACTGAAGCTTTCTTT.

J is TRBJ2-7 and V is TRBV19; 10 bases line up with TRBD1. CDR1 and CDR2 (germline): LNHDA, SQIVND (reference sequence). CDR3 size: 16 residues. With V trimmed by 3 bases and J by 4 bases, 9 bases remained unmatched. The CDR3 protein is CASSMVGQGGRYEQYF. The CDR3 bases are TGTGCCAGTAGTATGGTAGGACAGGGGGGCCGTTACGAGCAGTACTTC.

The gene calls are TRBV6-5 and TRBJ2-2, with D perhaps matching TRBD1 (6 bases). Germline values: CDR1 MNHEY, CDR2 SVGAGI. This CDR3 is 14 amino acids long. V lost 6 bases and J lost 7, with 15 bases in between. CDR3 in amino acids: CASRIQGISGELFF. For the CDR3, the DNA is TGTGCCAGCAGAATCCAGGGGATTAGCGGGGAGCTGTTTTTT.

CDR3 in amino acids: CASSLARASSTDTQYF. In DNA, the CDR3 is TGTGCCAGCAGCTTAGCAAGGGCTAGTTCCACAGATACGCAGTATTTT. This chain links TRBV7-2 with TRBJ2-3; D not resolved. The CDR3 length is 16 residues. CDR1 and CDR2 from the germline V gene are SGHTA and FQGNSA. V was trimmed by 0 bases and J by 2 bases, leaving 12 bases between them.

This rearrangement joins TRBV28 to TRBJ2-1, with 8 bases identical to TRBD2. V lost 7 bases, J lost 5 bases, and 10 bases stayed unmatched. CDR3 length: 15 amino acids. Germline V CDR1 and CDR2: MDHEN, SYDVKM. The CDR3 DNA is TGTGCCAGCAAAATGGCGGGGGGACCCCACAATGAGCAGTTCTTC. It is translated as CASKMAGGPHNEQFF.

The V call is TRBV5-1, the J call TRBJ2-3, with 7 positions matching TRBD2. CDR3 length: 16 amino acids. Germline-derived CDR1 and CDR2 are SGHRS and YFSETQ. Losses at the gene ends were 0 bases for V and 2 bases for J; bases not matched to a gene: 6. Here the CDR3 reads CASSLAGGTFTDTQYF. The CDR3 DNA reads TGCGCCAGCAGCTTGGCGGGGGGAACCTTCACAGATACGCAGTATTTT. Full variable domain (rest looked up from reference TRBV5-1 and TRBJ2-3): KAGVTQTPRYLIKTRGQQVTLSCSPISGHRSVSWYQQTPGQGLQFLFEYFSETQRNKGNFPGRFSGRQFSNSRSEMNVSTLELGDSALYLCASSLAGGTFTDTQYFGPGTRLTVL.

J is TRBJ1-3 and V is TRBV13; possibly TRBD1 for D (5 bases). The CDR3 spans 16 residues. Germline V gene data show CDR1 as PRHDT and CDR2 as FYEKMQ (reference sequence). Trimming took 7 bases from V and 0 from J, leaving 16 bases between them. Here the CDR3 DNA reads TGTGCCAGCACCCATGCGGGGGAGAGCTCTGGAAACACCATATATTTT. Its protein is CASTHAGESSGNTIYF.

The chain joins TRBV12-3 or TRBV12-4 to TRBJ1-1, with D uncertain. With 5 bases removed from V and 5 bases from J, the gap between germline ends came to 12 bases. The CDR3 has 13 amino acids. This CDR3 reads CASSPSEGTEAFF. CDR3 in DNA: TGTGCCAGCAGTCCCTCTGAGGGAACTGAAGCTTTCTTT.

The chain employs TRBV4-1 and TRBJ1-6, with 10 bases lining up with TRBD1. Germline V lookup: CDR1 MGHRA, CDR2 YSYEKL. V lost 4 bases to trimming and J lost 6 bases; unmatched junction nucleotides: 6. The CDR3 totals 16 residues. CDR3 region: CASSPRQGAANSPLHF. In nucleotides, the CDR3 is TGCGCCAGCAGCCCTCGACAGGGGGCTGCTAATTCACCCCTCCACTTT.

The chain links TRBV5-1 to TRBJ2-3; 12 nucleotides align to TRBD1. The CDR3 has 17 residues. Looked up from germline, CDR1 is SGHRS and CDR2 is YFSETQ. With V trimmed by 2 bases and J by 2 bases, 6 bases remained unmatched. This chain's CDR3 is CASSLSGTGGSTDTQYF. The CDR3 DNA sequence: TGCGCCAGCAGCTTATCCGGGACAGGGGGCTCCACAGATACGCAGTATTTT.

The chain has TRBV28 and TRBJ1-1, with 8 bases matching TRBD1. The germline gives CDR1 MDHEN, CDR2 SYDVKM. This CDR3 has 15 residues. Trimming took 2 bases from V and 1 from J; bases not matched to a gene: 3. The CDR3 here is CASSLETGANTEAFF. The CDR3 DNA sequence: TGTGCCAGCAGTTTAGAGACAGGGGCGAACACTGAAGCTTTCTTT.

The chain carries TRBV2 and TRBJ2-7, with D maybe TRBD1 (5 bases). The V end was cut by 7 bases, the J end by 3 bases, with 13 bases between. CDR1 is SNHLY and CDR2 is FYNNEI in the germline V gene. The CDR3 runs 13 residues. CDR3 amino acids: CASTHRRFYEQYF. The CDR3 region has the DNA TGTGCCAGCACCCACAGGAGATTCTACGAGCAGTACTTC.

The chain employs TRBV7-2 and TRBJ2-7; 7 nucleotides align to TRBD2. CDR1 and CDR2 (germline): SGHTA, FQGNSA. The CDR3 has 14 residues. With 5 bases clipped from V and 4 bases from J, the junction kept 8 bases outside the gene matches. The CDR3 nucleotides read TGTGCCAGCAGCCCGCCGTGGACTAGATACGAGCAGTACTTC. Its translation is CASSPPWTRYEQYF. Drawing the rest from reference TRBV7-2 and TRBJ2-7, the complete variable domain is GAGVSQSPSNKVTEKGKDVELRCDPISGHTALYWYRQSLGQGLEFLIYFQGNSAPDKSGLPSDRFSAERTGGSVSTLTIQRTQQEDSAVYLCASSPPWTRYEQYFGPGTRLTVT.

The chain couples TRBV11-2 to TRBJ1-1, with a tentative D call TRBD1 (6 bases). The CDR3 runs 14 residues. Germline V CDR1 and CDR2: SGHAT, FQNNGV. V lost 5 bases and J 3 bases, leaving 13 bases between the germline ends. The DNA for the CDR3 is TGTGCCAGCAGCCGGACGGGGGGGCACACTGAAGCTTTCTTT. It specifies CASSRTGGHTEAFF.

The chain recombines TRBV6-2 or TRBV6-3 with TRBJ2-7; D is tentatively TRBD1 or TRBD2 (5 bases each). Trimming removed 5 bases from V and 2 bases from J, with 13 bases in between. The CDR3 contains 14 residues. The germline V gene encodes CDR1 MNHEY and CDR2 SVGEGT. CDR3 region: CASSPAGTPYEQYF. The DNA for the CDR3 is TGTGCCAGCAGTCCCGCCGGGACCCCCTACGAGCAGTACTTC.

V usage is TRBV19 and J usage is TRBJ1-2; a weak D match, TRBD1 (5 bases). Trimming took 3 bases from V and 8 from J, leaving 13 bases between them. Per germline, CDR1 LNHDA and CDR2 SQIVND (reference sequence). This CDR3 contains 13 residues. This CDR3 reads CASSIGRVVGYTF. DNA for the CDR3: TGTGCCAGTAGTATCGGCAGGGTGGTAGGCTACACCTTC.

This rearrangement joins TRBV7-2 to TRBJ1-3; D perhaps matches TRBD1 (6 bases). This CDR3 contains 14 residues. CDR1 and CDR2 from the germline V gene are SGHTA and FQGNSA. Deletions cut 8 bases from V and 2 bases from J, with 13 bases between. The CDR3 spells CASGSQGTGNTIYF. The CDR3 region has the DNA TGTGCCAGCGGATCACAGGGAACTGGAAACACCATATATTTT.